One sample yielded the 20 T cell receptor beta chains listed below, sequenced in a study of metastatic and nonmetastatic thyroid tumors. TCRdb ran MiXCR on the PCR reads. Of about 16,000 clones in the sample, 24% were seen once. The entire patient cohort was treatment-naive prior to thyroid surgery. Sequenced: tumor tissue. Receptor source: a male donor with papillary thyroid cancer or a benign thyroid nodule (not recorded which). Some clones in this sample may be carry-over from other donors' samples.

This clone was found once. The chain combines TRBV20-1 with TRBJ2-3; D is perhaps TRBD1 (6 bases). This CDR3 spans 18 amino acids. Germline CDR1 is DFQATT and CDR2 is SNEGSKA (reference sequence). V was pared by 0 bases and J by 4 bases, with 23 bases between. The CDR3: CSARDIGSRGGFADTQYF. The CDR3 nucleotides read TGCAGTGCTAGAGATATCGGGTCGAGAGGGGGATTTGCAGATACGCAGTATTTT.

This chain links TRBV6-1 with TRBJ1-1; the D is unclear. Germline CDR1 MNHNS, CDR2 SASEGT. The V end was cut by 7 bases, the J end by 5 bases, with 14 bases between. CDR3 size: 13 residues. CDR3 loop: CASTRSLGTEAFF. The CDR3, as DNA: TGTGCCAGCACCCGATCGCTGGGTACTGAAGCTTTCTTT.

The sample holds many counts of this clone. This chain connects TRBV5-6 to TRBJ2-7; D remains unclear. V lost 4 bases, J lost 3 bases, and 5 bases lay in between. The germline gives CDR1 SGHDT, CDR2 YYEEEE. This CDR3 is 11 amino acids long. The CDR3 DNA is TGTGCCAGCAGCCCCCGCTACGAGCAGTACTTC. Encoded protein: CASSPRYEQYF. The whole variable domain, filled in from reference TRBV5-6 and TRBJ2-7, reads DAGVTQSPTHLIKTRGQQVTLRCSPKSGHDTVSWYQQALGQGPQFIFQYYEEEERQRGNFPDRFSGHQFPNYSSELNVNALLLGDSALYLCASSPRYEQYFGPGTRLTVT.

This clone occurred many times. This may stem from a read error, because a much larger clone lies one nucleotide away. Other DNA variants within this sample encode the same CDR3. The rearrangement uses TRBV15 and TRBJ1-5; 7 nucleotides match TRBD1. V was pared by 0 bases and J by 7 bases, with 12 bases of the junction left unmatched. The CDR3 is 17 amino acids. CDR1 is LNHNV and CDR2 is YYDKDF in the germline V gene (reference sequence). The CDR3 bases are TGTGCCACCAGCAGAGACCTCTCGACAGGGACTTTGCAGCCCCAGCATTTT. This codes for CATSRDLSTGTLQPQHF.

The rearrangement joins TRBV10-2 to TRBJ2-7; TRBD1 agrees at 10 bases. CDR3 length: 14 residues. CDR1 is WSHSY, CDR2 SAAADI, per germline. V dropped 6 bases and J dropped 6; count of bases not matched to a gene: 8. The CDR3 region is CASSHGQGVGEQYF. CDR3 bases: TGCGCCAGCAGCCACGGACAGGGGGTCGGCGAGCAGTACTTC.

This rearrangement joins TRBV20-1 to TRBJ1-5, with D perhaps TRBD1 (6 bases). CDR1 and CDR2 from the germline V gene are DFQATT and SNEGSKA (reference sequence). The germline V and J ends were trimmed by 6 bases and 0 bases, with 12 bases remaining between them. The length of the CDR3 is 14 residues. CDR3: CSAQDRFSNQPQHF. The DNA of the CDR3 is TGCAGTGCCCAAGACAGGTTTAGCAATCAGCCCCAGCATTTT.

This clone has more than one count but fewer than ten. This chain links TRBV2 with TRBJ1-2; D is unclear. CDR3 length equals 13 residues. Trimming removed 6 bases from V and 5 bases from J, with 13 bases in between. CDR1 and CDR2 (germline): SNHLY, FYNNEI. This chain's CDR3 is CASRALGSYGYTF. The DNA of the CDR3 is TGTGCCAGCAGGGCCCTCGGGTCTTATGGCTACACCTTC. Supplemented by reference TRBV2 and TRBJ1-2, the full variable domain reads EPEVTQTPSHQVTQMGQEVILRCVPISNHLYFYWYRQILGQKVEFLVSFYNNEISEKSEIFDDQFSVERPDGSNFTLKIRSTKLEDSAMYFCASRALGSYGYTFGSGTRLTVV.

Ten or more counts support this clone. The CDR3 DNA is TGTGCCAGCAGTTCGGGCGGGGTTGGAAACATTCAGTACTTC. Translated, it gives CASSSGGVGNIQYF. The rearrangement links TRBV28 to TRBJ2-4; D is perhaps TRBD2 (6 bases). V lost 4 bases and J lost 6, with 13 bases in between. Germline V CDR1 and CDR2: MDHEN, SYDVKM. The length of the CDR3 is 14 residues.

This clone counts as medium-sized. V gene TRBV12-3 or TRBV12-4 combines with J gene TRBJ1-6, with TRBD1 as a possible D gene (5 bases). The V gene lost 5 bases and the J gene lost 10 bases, with 21 bases spanning the gap. The CDR3 contains 16 residues. CDR3 region: CASSLTGGSRNSPLHF. CDR3 coding DNA: TGTGCCAGCAGTCTCACGGGGGGTTCCCGAAACTCACCCCTCCACTTT.

This clone occurred a few times. A read error may produce the germline difference seen at one junction end. V gene TRBV19 combines with J gene TRBJ2-1; TRBD1 matches 8 bases. The V gene's germline CDR1 is LNHDA and CDR2 SQIVND (reference sequence). The CDR3 covers 14 residues. CDR3 sequence: CASSMGTGTHEQLF. The CDR3 bases are TGTGCCAGTAGTATGGGGACAGGTACCCACGAGCAGCTCTTC.

The V call is TRBV30, the J call TRBJ1-5, with a weak D call TRBD1 (6 bases). V lost 2 bases, J lost 6 bases, and 11 bases lay in between. CDR3 length: 13 amino acids. In germline, CDR1 is GTSNPN, CDR2 SVGIG (reference sequence). The CDR3 spells CAWSRGAGQPQHF. The CDR3 nucleotides read TGTGCCTGGAGTCGGGGGGCAGGTCAGCCCCAGCATTTT.

V usage is TRBV11-2 and J usage is TRBJ2-7; 10 bases match TRBD1. Germline V gene lookup returns CDR1 SGHAT and CDR2 FQNNGV. The CDR3 has 15 amino acids. The V gene end was trimmed by 5 bases and the J gene end by 5 bases; junction bases not matched to a gene: 9. The DNA for the CDR3 is TGTGCCAGCAGCCCACCGGGACAGGGGAATAACGAGCAGTACTTC. It specifies CASSPPGQGNNEQYF.

This clone has just a few counts. This chain joins TRBV6-1 and TRBJ1-6, with D maybe TRBD1 (6 bases). Germline CDR1 and CDR2: MNHNS and SASEGT. Deletions cut 6 bases from V and 3 bases from J, with 12 bases between. The length of the CDR3 is 15 residues. The CDR3 sequence is CASRRTVGYNSPLHF. The CDR3 bases are TGTGCCAGCAGACGGACAGTCGGCTATAATTCACCCCTCCACTTT.

In its sample, this clone was seen many times. The V gene is TRBV11-2, the J gene TRBJ2-1; perhaps D is TRBD1 or TRBD2 (5 bases each). Germline assignment: CDR1 SGHAT and CDR2 FQNNGV. The CDR3 spans 17 residues. V shed 1 base and J shed 9 bases, with 22 bases lying between them. As DNA, the CDR3 is TGTGCCAGCAGCTTAGTCCCTCTGAGAGGGGCGCCCGGTGAGCAGTTCTTC. Translation gives CASSLVPLRGAPGEQFF.

The chain has TRBV11-2 and TRBJ2-1, with 9 bases lining up with TRBD2. Germline V CDR1 and CDR2: SGHAT, FQNNGV. After removal of 5 bases from V and 12 bases from J, the junction contained 17 bases not matched to a gene. This CDR3 region has 16 residues. CDR3 in amino acids: CASSPPGLAGPQGQFF. In DNA form, the CDR3 reads TGTGCCAGCAGCCCGCCGGGACTAGCTGGTCCTCAGGGGCAGTTCTTC.

Many counts were recorded for this clone. The rearrangement uses TRBV18 and TRBJ1-2; 7 bases line up with TRBD1. V was clipped by 6 bases and J by 3 bases; unmatched bases: 10. This CDR3 is 15 amino acids long. Germline-derived CDR1 and CDR2 are KGHSH and LQKENI. The chain's CDR3 is CASSYEDRADYGYTF. The DNA of the CDR3 is TGTGCCAGCTCTTACGAAGACAGGGCGGACTATGGCTACACCTTC.

Judged by abundance, this clone is medium-sized. V is TRBV2 and J is TRBJ2-2; D possibly corresponds to TRBD1 (5 bases). V gave up 4 bases and J gave up 3 bases, with 6 bases separating them. Germline CDR1 is SNHLY and CDR2 is FYNNEI. This CDR3 has 13 residues. The CDR3 bases are TGTGCCAGCAGTGCCAGGGACACCGGGGAGCTGTTTTTT. Protein: CASSARDTGELFF.

By share, this clone ranks as medium-sized. V and J are TRBV6-1 and TRBJ2-7; 7 bases match TRBD1. Per the germline V gene, CDR1 is MNHNS and CDR2 is SASEGT. J gave up 6 bases and V 5 bases, and 7 bases lay outside the gene matches. The CDR3 loop spans 13 amino acids. The CDR3 region has the DNA TGTGCCAGCAGTTCCGTGACAGGGTCCGAGCAGTACTTC. Protein: CASSSVTGSEQYF.

This clone has ten or more counts. The DNA for the CDR3 is TGCAGTGCCCGACCGCCGGTGGTCGACGAGCAGTACTTC. Its protein product is CSARPPVVDEQYF. This chain uses TRBV20-1 with TRBJ2-7; D gene uncertain. V gave up 6 bases and J gave up 5 bases, with 17 bases separating them. The CDR3 length is 13 residues. Germline V gene sequence: CDR1 DFQATT, CDR2 SNEGSKA (reference sequence).

J is TRBJ1-5 and V is TRBV7-6; D remains unclear. In germline, CDR1 is SGHVS, CDR2 FNYEAQ. This CDR3 is 15 amino acids long. V was shortened by 1 base and J by 7 bases, with 14 bases between the two germline ends. As DNA, the CDR3 is TGTGCCAGCAGCTTAGGGGAAGGCGGGGAACAGCCCCAGCATTTT. This encodes CASSLGEGGEQPQHF.